This TCR beta chain was retrieved from a study of T cells in localized non-small cell lung cancer. The study, taken as a whole, reports: Tumor trailed uninvolved adjacent lung in T cell clonality, which peaked there. Sequencing involved a lone tumor region, leaving heterogeneity possible.

TCRdb's table, derived via immunoSEQ multiplex PCR, lists solely in-frame clones and lacks some. The sample has thousands of clones, 27% seen once. In the case of this clone: Its antigen remains unidentified.

Trimming shortened V by 8 bases and J by 2 bases, and 16 bases separated the two germline ends. CDR1 and CDR2 (germline): LNHDA, SQIVND (reference sequence). The CDR3 has 15 amino acids. The receptor was isolated from a man aged 18 to 50 with stage I lung adenocarcinoma. The J gene is TRBJ1-5, the V gene TRBV19; D is ambiguous. This specimen consisted of lung tumor tissue, obtained before any cancer treatment. The CDR3 is CASLGRIGGNQPQHF. In DNA form, the CDR3 reads TGTGCCAGTCTCGGTAGGATTGGGGGCAATCAGCCCCAGCATTTT.